Listed below are T cell receptor beta chains from one sample, sequenced in a study of post-analysis software for immune sequencing data. TCRdb re-analysed the PCR reads in MiXCR, keeping a single row per CDR3 protein. The sample holds approximately 730,000 distinct CDR3 sequences; just over 45% are singletons and the top ten take 4% to 5%. The sample consisted of blood. The receptors derive from a girl aged 5-17 years with multiple sclerosis. Each CDR3 is given with its conserved first and last residue. The order of the fields is clone size, J gene, V gene, D gene, CDR3 protein, CDR3 DNA. D genes are given only for firm matches. Clone size is shown for a subset of rows, as once, few, many or a class of expanded clone.

- | TRBJ1-2 | TRBV12-3/TRBV12-4 | - | CASRSGPQNGYTF | TGTGCCAGCAGGTCCGGGCCCCAGAATGGCTACACCTTC
once | TRBJ2-7 | TRBV20-1 | - | CSARGLRQASYEQYF | TGCAGTGCTAGAGGTTTACGACAGGCTTCCTACGAGCAGTACTTC
- | TRBJ2-5 | TRBV6-5 | - | CASSYLSQGGETQYF | TGTGCCAGCAGTTACCTATCCCAGGGGGGAGAGACCCAGTACTTC
- | TRBJ2-3 | TRBV27 | - | CASSLSLADWEIDTQYF | TGTGCCAGCAGTCTCTCTTTAGCGGACTGGGAGATAGATACGCAGTATTTT
few | TRBJ2-5 | TRBV29-1 | - | CSGVLETQYF | TGCAGCGGGGTACTAGAGACCCAGTACTTC
- | TRBJ1-4 | TRBV5-1 | TRBD1 | CASRGQTNEKLFF | TGCGCCAGCAGGGGACAGACTAATGAAAAACTGTTTTTT
- | TRBJ2-2 | TRBV6-5 | TRBD2 | CASSPGLADYTGELFF | TGTGCCAGCAGTCCCGGACTAGCGGATTACACCGGGGAGCTGTTTTTT
- | TRBJ2-3 | TRBV5-6 | TRBD2 | CASTGGGSTDTQYF | TGTGCCAGCACGGGGGGGGGCAGCACAGATACGCAGTATTTT
- | TRBJ1-2 | TRBV6-5 | - | CASSPQFLLTQRGYTF | TGTGCCAGCAGCCCCCAATTCCTACTAACGCAAAGGGGCTACACCTTC
- | TRBJ2-1 | TRBV2 | - | CASSGAGRDNEQFF | TGTGCCAGCAGTGGCGCAGGACGGGACAATGAGCAGTTCTTC
few | TRBJ1-6 | TRBV7-3 | - | CASSVGKGASPLHF | TGTGCCAGCAGCGTGGGGAAAGGGGCTTCACCCCTCCACTTT
few | TRBJ2-3 | TRBV5-1 | - | CASSSRISTDTQYF | TGCGCCAGCAGTAGTCGGATTAGCACAGATACGCAGTATTTT
few | TRBJ2-7 | TRBV29-1 | TRBD1 | CSVGSGTGVYEQYF | TGCAGCGTCGGATCCGGGACAGGGGTCTACGAGCAGTACTTC
few | TRBJ2-6 | TRBV29-1 | TRBD2 | CSVPVRSAGAPGANVLTF | TGCAGCGTTCCGGTCCGGTCGGCGGGAGCCCCTGGGGCCAACGTCCTGACTTTC
- | TRBJ2-1 | TRBV28 | - | CASSPDSPPQQFF | TGTGCCAGCAGCCCAGACAGCCCCCCGCAGCAGTTCTTC
- | TRBJ2-1 | TRBV9 | TRBD2 | CASSVARASGQNEQFF | TGTGCCAGCAGCGTAGCAAGGGCTAGCGGGCAGAATGAGCAGTTCTTC
- | TRBJ2-7 | TRBV27 | TRBD1 | CASRPNRDRVYEQYF | TGTGCCAGCAGGCCAAACCGGGACAGAGTCTACGAGCAGTACTTC
- | TRBJ1-2 | TRBV6-5 | TRBD1 | CAIRAGGENYGYTF | TGTGCCATCCGGGCAGGGGGCGAGAACTATGGCTACACCTTC
few | TRBJ2-6 | TRBV25-1 | - | CASSEYILSSGANVLTF | TGTGCCAGCAGTGAATATATCTTGAGCTCTGGGGCCAACGTCCTGACTTTC
- | TRBJ2-7 | TRBV10-3 | - | CAIQDGQRSSYEQYF | TGTGCCATTCAAGACGGACAGCGCAGCTCCTACGAGCAGTACTTC
- | TRBJ2-5 | TRBV25-1 | TRBD2 | CASSAHTSAESETQYF | TGTGCCAGCAGTGCCCATACTAGCGCCGAATCGGAGACCCAGTACTTC
- | TRBJ2-3 | TRBV9 | - | CASRPDTQYF | TGTGCCAGCAGACCAGATACGCAGTATTTT